These 14 T cell receptor beta chains were sequenced from one sample in a study of T-cell memory formation after mild COVID-19 listed by TCRdb under 2021. Library method: 5' RACE. The reads were generated on an Illumina NovaSeq 6000. TCRdb ran its own pipeline on the public reads, namely fastp trimming at Q25 and MiXCR clone calling, and kept in-frame beta chains. Entries that share a CDR3 protein sequence are merged under the most common genes and DNA. This sample gives about 360,000 distinct CDR3 sequences in total; over 10% of them show up just once. About 20% of the sample is in the top ten clones. The sample consisted of PBMCs or a T cell subset sorted from them (not recorded which). The receptor source for this set is a man aged 18 to 29 who had mild COVID-19 (a few samples of this study predate the infection). The sample titles of this study are shuffled in the database, so cell type and time point are left out; the donor was told from shared clones.

This clonotype was picked up a small number of times. The gene calls are TRBV14 and TRBJ1-2; D not resolved. V was clipped by 0 bases and J by 4 bases, with 9 bases between them. The CDR3 totals 14 residues. Germline V gene sequence: CDR1 SGHDN, CDR2 FVKESK. The CDR3 protein is CASSQEPGIYGYTF. DNA of the CDR3: TGTGCCAGCAGCCAAGAACCAGGAATCTATGGCTACACCTTC.

The rearrangement uses TRBV20-1 and TRBJ2-7; the D gene is possibly TRBD1 (5 bases). The V gene lost 6 bases and the J gene lost 0 bases, with 12 bases spanning the gap. The CDR3 is made up of 13 amino acids. Germline V gene lookup returns CDR1 DFQATT and CDR2 SNEGSKA (reference sequence). DNA for the CDR3: TGCAGTGCCCCCGGCAGGGCCTCCTACGAGCAGTACGTC. Protein sequence: CSAPGRASYEQYV.

This clonotype came up a few times. This chain links TRBV7-3 with TRBJ2-1; D not certain. Trimming removed 3 bases from V and 0 bases from J, with 9 bases in between. CDR3 length equals 15 residues. Germline V gives CDR1 SGHTA, CDR2 FQGTGA. The CDR3 here is CASSLTAGSYNEQFF. In DNA form, the CDR3 reads TGTGCCAGCAGCTTGACTGCAGGCTCCTACAATGAGCAGTTCTTC.

This clonotype appeared once. The chain couples TRBV12-3 or TRBV12-4 to TRBJ2-1; D is undetermined. This CDR3 is 14 amino acids long. Trimming removed 6 bases from V and 8 bases from J, with 17 bases in between. The CDR3 here is CASRSHSPDDEQFF. CDR3 DNA: TGTGCCAGCAGGTCCCACTCTCCCGACGATGAGCAGTTCTTC.

The V and J genes are TRBV5-1 and TRBJ1-2, with 10 bases that match TRBD1. CDR1 SGHRS and CDR2 YFSETQ come from the germline V gene. Trimming took 4 bases from V and 8 from J; bases not matched to a gene: 5. This CDR3 contains 13 residues. Here the CDR3 DNA reads TGCGCCAGCAGCGCCGAGACAGGGGGCGGCTACACCTTC. This translates into CASSAETGGGYTF.

The chain employs TRBV5-1 and TRBJ2-2; 10 bases are shared with TRBD2. CDR3 length equals 15 residues. The germline gives CDR1 SGHRS, CDR2 YFSETQ. Trimming at V came to 0 bases and at J to 7 bases, leaving 3 bases not matched to a gene. CDR3 loop: CASSLELAGHGELFF. In DNA, the CDR3 is TGCGCCAGCAGCTTGGAACTAGCGGGGCACGGGGAGCTGTTTTTT.

This clonotype came up a few times. The J gene is TRBJ2-4, the V gene TRBV20-1; maybe TRBD1 (6 bases). The germline gives CDR1 DFQATT, CDR2 SNEGSKA (reference sequence). V was trimmed by 7 bases and J by 0 bases, leaving 13 bases between them. The CDR3 contains 14 residues. The CDR3 region is CSVKQGLAKNIQYF. The CDR3 DNA follows: TGCAGTGTTAAACAGGGTTTAGCCAAAAACATTCAGTACTTC.

This clonotype showed up many times. A junction end diverges from the germline sequence, so it may reflect a read error. This sequence joins TRBV5-1 and TRBJ2-3; D is unresolved. The CDR3 loop spans 13 amino acids. CDR1 and CDR2 from the germline V gene are SGHRS and YFSETQ. The CDR3 reads CASSLEGSDTQYF. The CDR3 nucleotides read TGTGCCAGCAGCTTGGAAGGGTCAGATACGCAGTATTTT.

This clonotype was picked up a small number of times. The chain couples TRBV28 to TRBJ1-5; a possible D gene is TRBD1 (6 bases). The germline V gene has CDR1 MDHEN and CDR2 SYDVKM. CDR3 length equals 15 residues. The germline V and J ends were trimmed by 6 bases and 6 bases, with 18 bases remaining between them. In DNA form, the CDR3 reads TGTGCCAGCAGCGGAGGACAGTCCGTATTTCAGCCCCAGCATTTT. Protein: CASSGGQSVFQPQHF.

This clonotype was observed a few times. The V call is TRBV6-2 or TRBV6-3, the J call TRBJ2-2, with D perhaps matching TRBD1 or TRBD2 (5 bases each). CDR3 size: 14 residues. CDR1 MNHEY and CDR2 SVGEGT come from the germline V gene. The V end lost 5 bases, the J end lost 4 bases, and 11 bases lay between the germline ends. The CDR3 DNA follows: TGTGCCAGCAGTGCCGGGACGGTCACCGGGGAGCTGTTTTTT. It translates to CASSAGTVTGELFF.

The genes are TRBV6-4 and TRBJ2-7, with unresolved D. CDR3 length: 10 amino acids. V shed 7 bases and J shed 3 bases, with 4 bases lying between them. Germline V gene sequence: CDR1 MRHNA, CDR2 SNTAGT. CDR3 amino acids: CASNYYEQYV. The CDR3 coding sequence is TGTGCCAGCAATTACTACGAGCAGTACGTC.

The V call is TRBV5-1, the J call TRBJ1-1; D uncertain. Between the trimmed V and J ends, which lost 0 bases and 1 base, there was a span of 10 bases. CDR1 and CDR2 from the germline V gene are SGHRS and YFSETQ. The CDR3 contains 15 residues. The CDR3 spells CASSLAGPPNTEAFF. For the CDR3, the DNA is TGCGCCAGCAGCTTGGCGGGTCCCCCGAACACTGAAGCTTTCTTT.

This clonotype has a handful of counts. This chain joins TRBV20-1 and TRBJ2-3, with 7 bases identical to TRBD2. V was pared by 3 bases and J by 0 bases, with 3 bases of the junction left unmatched. This CDR3 has 14 amino acids. Germline V gene lookup returns CDR1 DFQATT and CDR2 SNEGSKA (reference sequence). The CDR3, as DNA: TGCAGTGCTAGCCGGGACTACAGCACAGATACGCAGTATTTT. Translating gives CSASRDYSTDTQYF.

This clonotype has just a few counts. V gene TRBV5-1 combines with J gene TRBJ1-2; TRBD1 agrees at 7 bases. The germline V gene has CDR1 SGHRS and CDR2 YFSETQ. The CDR3 runs to 15 residues. V lost 4 bases and J lost 7; bases outside the gene matches: 13. The CDR3 is CASSRTGTDDVGYTF. In nucleotides, the CDR3 is TGCGCCAGCAGCCGGACTGGGACAGACGACGTTGGCTACACCTTC. Full variable domain (remainder filled in from reference TRBV5-1 and TRBJ1-2): KAGVTQTPRYLIKTRGQQVTLSCSPISGHRSVSWYQQTPGQGLQFLFEYFSETQRNKGNFPGRFSGRQFSNSRSEMNVSTLELGDSALYLCASSRTGTDDVGYTFGSGTRLTVV.